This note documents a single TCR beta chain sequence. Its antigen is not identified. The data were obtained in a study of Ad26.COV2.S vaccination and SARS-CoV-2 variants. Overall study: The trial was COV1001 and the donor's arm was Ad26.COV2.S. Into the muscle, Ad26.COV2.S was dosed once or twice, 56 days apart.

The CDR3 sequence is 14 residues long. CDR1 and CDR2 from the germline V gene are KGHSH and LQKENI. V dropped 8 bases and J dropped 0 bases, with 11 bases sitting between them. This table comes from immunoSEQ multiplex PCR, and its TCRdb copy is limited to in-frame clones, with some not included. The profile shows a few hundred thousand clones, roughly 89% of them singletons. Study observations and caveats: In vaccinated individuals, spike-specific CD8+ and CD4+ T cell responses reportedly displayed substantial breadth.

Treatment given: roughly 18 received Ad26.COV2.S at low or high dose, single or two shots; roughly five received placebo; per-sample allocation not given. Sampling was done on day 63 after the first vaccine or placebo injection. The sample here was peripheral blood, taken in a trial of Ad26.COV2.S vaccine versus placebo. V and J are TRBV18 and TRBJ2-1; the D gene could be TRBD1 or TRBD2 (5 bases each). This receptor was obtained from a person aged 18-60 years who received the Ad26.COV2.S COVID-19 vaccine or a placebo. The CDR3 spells CASRGPSSYNEQFF. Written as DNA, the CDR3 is TGTGCCAGCCGGGGCCCGAGCTCCTACAATGAGCAGTTCTTC. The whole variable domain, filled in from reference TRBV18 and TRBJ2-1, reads NAGVMQNPRHLVRRRGQEARLRCSPMKGHSHVYWYRQLPEEGLKFMVYLQKENIIDESGMPKERFSAEFPKEGPSILRIQQVVRGDSAAYFCASRGPSSYNEQFFGPGTRLTVL.